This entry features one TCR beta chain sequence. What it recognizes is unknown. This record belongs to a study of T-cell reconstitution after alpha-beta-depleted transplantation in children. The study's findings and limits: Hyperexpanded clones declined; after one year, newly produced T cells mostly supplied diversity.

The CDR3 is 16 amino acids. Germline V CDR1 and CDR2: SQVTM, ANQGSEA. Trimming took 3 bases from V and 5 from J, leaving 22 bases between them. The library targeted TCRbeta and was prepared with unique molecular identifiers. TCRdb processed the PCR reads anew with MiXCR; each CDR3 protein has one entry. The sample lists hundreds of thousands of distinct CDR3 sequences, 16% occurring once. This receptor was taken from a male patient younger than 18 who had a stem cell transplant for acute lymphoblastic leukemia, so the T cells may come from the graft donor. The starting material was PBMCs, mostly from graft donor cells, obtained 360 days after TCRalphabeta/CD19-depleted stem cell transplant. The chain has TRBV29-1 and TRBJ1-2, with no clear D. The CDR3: CSVEIEGAYSVYGYTF. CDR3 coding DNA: TGCAGCGTTGAGATAGAGGGAGCGTATAGTGTATATGGCTACACCTTC.